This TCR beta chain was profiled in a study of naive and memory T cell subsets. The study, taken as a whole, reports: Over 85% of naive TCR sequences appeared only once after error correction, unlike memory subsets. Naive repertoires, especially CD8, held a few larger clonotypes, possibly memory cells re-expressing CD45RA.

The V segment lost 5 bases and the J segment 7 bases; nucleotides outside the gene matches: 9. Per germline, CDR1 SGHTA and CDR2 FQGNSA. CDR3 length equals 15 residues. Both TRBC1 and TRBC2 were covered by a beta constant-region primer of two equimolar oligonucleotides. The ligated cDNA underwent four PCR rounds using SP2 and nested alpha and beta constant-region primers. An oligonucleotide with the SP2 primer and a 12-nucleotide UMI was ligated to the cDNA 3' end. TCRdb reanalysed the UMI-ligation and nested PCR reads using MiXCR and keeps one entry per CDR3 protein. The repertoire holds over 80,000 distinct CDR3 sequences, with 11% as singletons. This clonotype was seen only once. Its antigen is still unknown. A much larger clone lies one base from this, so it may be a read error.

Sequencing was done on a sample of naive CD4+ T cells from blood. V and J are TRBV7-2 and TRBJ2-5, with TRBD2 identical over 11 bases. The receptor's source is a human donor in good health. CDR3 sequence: CASSMGLAVEGTQYF. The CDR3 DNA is TGTGCCAGCAGCATGGGACTAGCGGTAGAGGGGACCCAGTACTTC.